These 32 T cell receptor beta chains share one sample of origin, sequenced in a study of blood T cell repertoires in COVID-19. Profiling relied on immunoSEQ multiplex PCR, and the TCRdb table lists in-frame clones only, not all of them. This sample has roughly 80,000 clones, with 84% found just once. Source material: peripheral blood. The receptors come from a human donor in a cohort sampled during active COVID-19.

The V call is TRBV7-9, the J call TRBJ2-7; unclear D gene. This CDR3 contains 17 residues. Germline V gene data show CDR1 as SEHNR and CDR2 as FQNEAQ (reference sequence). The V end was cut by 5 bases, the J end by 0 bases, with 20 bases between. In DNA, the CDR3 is TGTGCCAGCAGCCCTCCCCTGGGCAGGATTAGCTCCTACGAGCAGTACTTC. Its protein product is CASSPPLGRISSYEQYF.

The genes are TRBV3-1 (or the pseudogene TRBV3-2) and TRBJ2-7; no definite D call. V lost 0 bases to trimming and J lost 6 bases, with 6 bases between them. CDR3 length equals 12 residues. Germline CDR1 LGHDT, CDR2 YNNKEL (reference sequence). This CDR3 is CASSQDNGEQYF. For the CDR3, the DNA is TGTGCCAGCAGCCAAGATAACGGCGAGCAGTACTTC.

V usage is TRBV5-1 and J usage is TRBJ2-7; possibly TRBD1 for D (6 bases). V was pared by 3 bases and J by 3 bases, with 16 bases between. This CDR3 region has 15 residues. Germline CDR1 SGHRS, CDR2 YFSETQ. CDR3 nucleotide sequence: TGCGCCAGCAGCTCAGGGGACGGAAAAATCTACGAGCAGTACTTC. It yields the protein CASSSGDGKIYEQYF.

The CDR3 bases are TGTGCCAGCAGCACTACAGGGGCTCAAAAGGAAAAACTGTTTTTT. This gives the protein CASSTTGAQKEKLFF. V is TRBV7-9 and J is TRBJ1-4; 7 nucleotides line up with TRBD1. With V trimmed by 5 bases and J by 8 bases, 11 bases remained unmatched. Germline CDR1 SEHNR, CDR2 FQNEAQ (reference sequence). CDR3 length: 15 residues.

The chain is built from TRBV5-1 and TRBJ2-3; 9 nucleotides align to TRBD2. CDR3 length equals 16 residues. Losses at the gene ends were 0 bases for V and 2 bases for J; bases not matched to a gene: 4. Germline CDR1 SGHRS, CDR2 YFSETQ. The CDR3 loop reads CASSLGLAVFTDTQYF. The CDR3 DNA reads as TGCGCCAGCAGCTTGGGACTAGCGGTCTTCACAGATACGCAGTATTTT.

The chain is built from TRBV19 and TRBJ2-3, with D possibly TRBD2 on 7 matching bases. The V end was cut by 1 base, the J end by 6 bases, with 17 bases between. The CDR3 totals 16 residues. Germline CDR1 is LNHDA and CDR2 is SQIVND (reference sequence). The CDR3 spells CASSIGGGQTRDTQYF. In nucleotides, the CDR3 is TGTGCCAGTAGTATAGGGGGGGGGCAAACGAGGGATACGCAGTATTTT. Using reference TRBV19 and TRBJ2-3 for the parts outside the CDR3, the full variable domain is DGGITQSPKYLFRKEGQNVTLSCEQNLNHDAMYWYRQDPGQGLRLIYYSQIVNDFQKGDIAEGYSVSREKKESFPLTVTSAQKNPTAFYLCASSIGGGQTRDTQYFGPGTRLTVL.

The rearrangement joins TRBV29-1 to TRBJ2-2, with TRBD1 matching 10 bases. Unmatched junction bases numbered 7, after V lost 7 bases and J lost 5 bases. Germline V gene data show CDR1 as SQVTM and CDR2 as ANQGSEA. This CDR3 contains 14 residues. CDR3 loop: CSAGQGGRTGELFF. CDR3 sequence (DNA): TGCAGCGCCGGACAGGGGGGACGGACCGGGGAGCTGTTTTTT.

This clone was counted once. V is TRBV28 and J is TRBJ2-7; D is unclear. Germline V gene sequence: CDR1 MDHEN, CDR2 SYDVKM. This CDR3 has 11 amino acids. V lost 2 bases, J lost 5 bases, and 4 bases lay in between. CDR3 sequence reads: CASSLVDEQYF. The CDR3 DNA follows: TGTGCCAGCAGTTTAGTCGACGAGCAGTACTTC. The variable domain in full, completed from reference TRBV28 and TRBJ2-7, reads DVKVTQSSRYLVKRTGEKVFLECVQDMDHENMFWYRQDPGLGLRLIYFSYDVKMKEKGDIPEGYSVSREKKERFSLILESASTNQTSMYLCASSLVDEQYFGPGTRLTVT.

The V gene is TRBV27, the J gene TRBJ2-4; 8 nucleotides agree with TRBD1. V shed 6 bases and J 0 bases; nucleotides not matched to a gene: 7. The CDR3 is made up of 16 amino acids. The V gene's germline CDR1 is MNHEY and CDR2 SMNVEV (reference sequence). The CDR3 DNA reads TGTGCCAGCAGATCCGGACAGGGTAAAGCCAAAAACATTCAGTACTTC. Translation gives CASRSGQGKAKNIQYF.

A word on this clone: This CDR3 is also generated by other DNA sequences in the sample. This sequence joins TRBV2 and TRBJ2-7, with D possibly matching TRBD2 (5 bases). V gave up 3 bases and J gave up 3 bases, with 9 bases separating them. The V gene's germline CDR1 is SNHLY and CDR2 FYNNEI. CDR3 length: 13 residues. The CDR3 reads CASSDQGSYEQYF. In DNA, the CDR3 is TGTGCCAGCAGTGATCAAGGGAGCTACGAGCAGTACTTC. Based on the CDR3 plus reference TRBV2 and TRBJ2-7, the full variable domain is EPEVTQTPSHQVTQMGQEVILRCVPISNHLYFYWYRQILGQKVEFLVSFYNNEISEKSEIFDDQFSVERPDGSNFTLKIRSTKLEDSAMYFCASSDQGSYEQYFGPGTRLTVT.

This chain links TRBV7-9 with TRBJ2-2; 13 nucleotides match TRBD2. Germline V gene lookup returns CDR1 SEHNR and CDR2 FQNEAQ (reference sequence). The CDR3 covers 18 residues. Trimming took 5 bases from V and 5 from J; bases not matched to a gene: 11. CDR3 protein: CASSQSPGTSGITGELFF. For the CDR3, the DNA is TGTGCCAGCAGCCAGAGCCCCGGGACTAGCGGGATAACCGGGGAGCTGTTTTTT. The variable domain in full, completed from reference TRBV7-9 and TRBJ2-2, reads DTGVSQNPRHKITKRGQNVTFRCDPISEHNRLYWYRQTLGQGPEFLTYFQNEAQLEKSRLLSDRFSAERPKGSFSTLEIQRTEQGDSAMYLCASSQSPGTSGITGELFFGEGSRLTVL.

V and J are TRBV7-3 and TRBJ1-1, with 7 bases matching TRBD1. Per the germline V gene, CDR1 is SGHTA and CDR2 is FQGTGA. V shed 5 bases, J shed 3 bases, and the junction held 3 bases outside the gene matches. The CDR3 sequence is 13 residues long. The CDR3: CASSTQGDTEAFF. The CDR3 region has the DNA TGTGCCAGCAGCACGCAGGGGGACACTGAAGCTTTCTTT. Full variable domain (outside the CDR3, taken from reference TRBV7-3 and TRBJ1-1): GAGVSQTPSNKVTEKGKYVELRCDPISGHTALYWYRQSLGQGPEFLIYFQGTGAADDSGLPNDRFFAVRPEGSVSTLKIQRTERGDSAVYLCASSTQGDTEAFFGQGTRLTVV.

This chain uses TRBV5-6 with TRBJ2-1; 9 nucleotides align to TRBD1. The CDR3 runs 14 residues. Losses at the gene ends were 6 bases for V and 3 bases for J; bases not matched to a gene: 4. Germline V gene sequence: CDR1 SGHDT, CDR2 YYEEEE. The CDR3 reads CASNLGQGYNEQFF. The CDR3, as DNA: TGTGCCAGCAATCTGGGACAGGGCTACAATGAGCAGTTCTTC. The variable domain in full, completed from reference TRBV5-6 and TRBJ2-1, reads DAGVTQSPTHLIKTRGQQVTLRCSPKSGHDTVSWYQQALGQGPQFIFQYYEEEERQRGNFPDRFSGHQFPNYSSELNVNALLLGDSALYLCASNLGQGYNEQFFGPGTRLTVL.

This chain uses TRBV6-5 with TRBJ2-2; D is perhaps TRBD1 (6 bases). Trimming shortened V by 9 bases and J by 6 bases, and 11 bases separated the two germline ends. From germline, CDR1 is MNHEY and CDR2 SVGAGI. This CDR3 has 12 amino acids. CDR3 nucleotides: TGTGCCAGTAGAGGGACACCCGGGGAGCTGTTTTTT. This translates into CASRGTPGELFF.

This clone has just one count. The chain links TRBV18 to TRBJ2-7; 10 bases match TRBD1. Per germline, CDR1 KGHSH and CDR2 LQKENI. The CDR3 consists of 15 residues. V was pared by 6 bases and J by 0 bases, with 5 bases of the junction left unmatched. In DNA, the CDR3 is TGTGCCAGCTCGTCGACAGGGGGCCCCTCCTACGAGCAGTACTTC. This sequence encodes CASSSTGGPSYEQYF. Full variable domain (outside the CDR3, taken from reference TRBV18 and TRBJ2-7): NAGVMQNPRHLVRRRGQEARLRCSPMKGHSHVYWYRQLPEEGLKFMVYLQKENIIDESGMPKERFSAEFPKEGPSILRIQQVVRGDSAAYFCASSSTGGPSYEQYFGPGTRLTVT.

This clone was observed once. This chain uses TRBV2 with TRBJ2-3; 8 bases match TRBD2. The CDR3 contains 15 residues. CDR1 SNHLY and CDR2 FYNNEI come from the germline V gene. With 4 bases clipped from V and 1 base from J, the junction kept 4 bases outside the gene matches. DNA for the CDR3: TGTGCCAGCAGTGCGGGTAGCGGGGGCACAGATACGCAGTATTTT. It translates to CASSAGSGGTDTQYF.

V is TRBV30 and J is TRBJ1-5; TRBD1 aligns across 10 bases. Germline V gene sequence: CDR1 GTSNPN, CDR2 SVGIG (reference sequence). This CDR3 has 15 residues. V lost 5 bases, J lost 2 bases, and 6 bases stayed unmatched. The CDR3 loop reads CAWRLGTGGNQPQHF. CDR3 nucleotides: TGTGCCTGGCGCCTTGGGACAGGGGGCAATCAGCCCCAGCATTTT.

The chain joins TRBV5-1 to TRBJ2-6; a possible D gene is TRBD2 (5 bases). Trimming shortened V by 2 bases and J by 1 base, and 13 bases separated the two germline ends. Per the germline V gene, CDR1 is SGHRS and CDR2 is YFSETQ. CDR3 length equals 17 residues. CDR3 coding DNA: TGCGCCAGCAGCTTTGGCCTCTCGGGGTCTGGGGCCAACGTCCTGACTTTC. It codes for CASSFGLSGSGANVLTF.

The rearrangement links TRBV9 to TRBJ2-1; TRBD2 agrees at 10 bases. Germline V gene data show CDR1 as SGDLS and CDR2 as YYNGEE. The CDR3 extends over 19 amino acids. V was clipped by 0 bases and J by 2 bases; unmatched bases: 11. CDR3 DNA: TGTGCCAGCAGCGTAGGTCCGGGGACTAGCGATCCGACCTACAATGAGCAGTTCTTC. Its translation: CASSVGPGTSDPTYNEQFF.

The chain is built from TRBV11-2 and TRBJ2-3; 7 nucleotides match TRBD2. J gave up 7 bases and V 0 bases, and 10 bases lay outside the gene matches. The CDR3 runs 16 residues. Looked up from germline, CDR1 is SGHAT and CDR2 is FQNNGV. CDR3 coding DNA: TGTGCCAGCAGCTTAGATTCGGGGGGACCCTTTTATACGCAGTATTTT. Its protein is CASSLDSGGPFYTQYF.

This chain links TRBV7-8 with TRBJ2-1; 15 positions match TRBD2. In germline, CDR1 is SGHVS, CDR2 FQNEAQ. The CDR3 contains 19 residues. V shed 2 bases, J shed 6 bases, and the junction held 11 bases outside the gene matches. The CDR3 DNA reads TGTGCCAGCAGCTTATTCGGACTAGCGGGAGGGCCTCGGGTCAATGAGCAGTTCTTC. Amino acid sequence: CASSLFGLAGGPRVNEQFF.

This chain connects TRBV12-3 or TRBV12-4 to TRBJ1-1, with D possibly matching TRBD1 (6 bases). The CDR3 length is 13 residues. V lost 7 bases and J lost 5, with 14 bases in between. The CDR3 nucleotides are TGTGCCAGCAACATACAGGGAGGGACTGAAGCTTTCTTT. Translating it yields CASNIQGGTEAFF.

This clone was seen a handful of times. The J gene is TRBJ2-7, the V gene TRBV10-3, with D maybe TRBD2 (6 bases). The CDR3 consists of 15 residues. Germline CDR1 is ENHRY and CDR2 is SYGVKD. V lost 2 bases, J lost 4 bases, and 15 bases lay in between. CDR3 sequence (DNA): TGTGCCATCAGTGAGGGGGCTCTGGCGGGATACGAGCAGTACTTC. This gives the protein CAISEGALAGYEQYF.

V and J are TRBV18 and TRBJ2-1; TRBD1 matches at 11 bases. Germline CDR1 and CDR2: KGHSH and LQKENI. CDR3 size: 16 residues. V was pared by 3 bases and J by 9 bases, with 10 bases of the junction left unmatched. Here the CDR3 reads CASSPPGQGVRGEQFF. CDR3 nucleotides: TGTGCCAGCTCACCGCCGGGACAGGGGGTGCGCGGTGAGCAGTTCTTC.

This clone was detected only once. In DNA form, the CDR3 reads TGTGCCAGCAGTCTGTACTCACTCTCTAGCGGGGCCGCCTACGAGCAGTACTTC. It translates to CASSLYSLSSGAAYEQYF. The chain carries TRBV27 and TRBJ2-7; 9 bases fit TRBD2. This CDR3 has 18 residues. Germline V gene data show CDR1 as MNHEY and CDR2 as SMNVEV (reference sequence). Trimming took 5 bases from V and 2 from J; bases not matched to a gene: 16.

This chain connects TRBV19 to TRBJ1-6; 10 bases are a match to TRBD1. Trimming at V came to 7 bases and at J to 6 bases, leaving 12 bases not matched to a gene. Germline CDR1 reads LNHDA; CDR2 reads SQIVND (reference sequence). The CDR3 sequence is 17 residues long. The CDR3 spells CASTGTGAEGLNSPLHF. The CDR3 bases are TGTGCCAGTACCGGGACAGGGGCTGAGGGCCTTAATTCACCCCTCCACTTT.

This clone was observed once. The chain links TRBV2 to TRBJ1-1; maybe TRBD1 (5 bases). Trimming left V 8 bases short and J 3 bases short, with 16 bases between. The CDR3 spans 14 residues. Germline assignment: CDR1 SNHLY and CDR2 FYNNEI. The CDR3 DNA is TGTGCCAGCGGGCCTCTTGGGGGGGACACTGAAGCTTTCTTT. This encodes CASGPLGGDTEAFF. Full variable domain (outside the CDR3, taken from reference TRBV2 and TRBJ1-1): EPEVTQTPSHQVTQMGQEVILRCVPISNHLYFYWYRQILGQKVEFLVSFYNNEISEKSEIFDDQFSVERPDGSNFTLKIRSTKLEDSAMYFCASGPLGGDTEAFFGQGTRLTVV.

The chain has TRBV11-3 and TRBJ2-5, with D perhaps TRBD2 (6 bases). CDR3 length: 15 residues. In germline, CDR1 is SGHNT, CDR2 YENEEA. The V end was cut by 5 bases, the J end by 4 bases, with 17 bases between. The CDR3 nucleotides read TGTGCCAGCAGCCCAGGAGGGGCCGGAGGAGAGACCCAGTACTTC. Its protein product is CASSPGGAGGETQYF. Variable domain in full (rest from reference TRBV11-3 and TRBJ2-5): EAGVVQSPRYKIIEKKQPVAFWCNPISGHNTLYWYLQNLGQGPELLIRYENEEAVDDSQLPKDRFSAERLKGVDSTLKIQPAELGDSAVYLCASSPGGAGGETQYFGPGTRLLVL.

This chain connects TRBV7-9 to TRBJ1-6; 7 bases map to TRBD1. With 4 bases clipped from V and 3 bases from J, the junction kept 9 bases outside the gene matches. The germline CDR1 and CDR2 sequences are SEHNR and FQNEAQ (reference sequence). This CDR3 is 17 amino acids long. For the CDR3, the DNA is TGTGCCAGCAGCTCCTTCGGACAGGATATCTATAATTCACCCCTCCACTTT. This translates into CASSSFGQDIYNSPLHF.

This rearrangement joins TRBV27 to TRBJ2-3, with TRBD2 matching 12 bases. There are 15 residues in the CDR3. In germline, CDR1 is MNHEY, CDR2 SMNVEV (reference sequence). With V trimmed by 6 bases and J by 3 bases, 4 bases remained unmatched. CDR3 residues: CASSRLAGDTDTQYF. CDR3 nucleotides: TGTGCCAGCAGCCGACTAGCGGGAGATACAGATACGCAGTATTTT.

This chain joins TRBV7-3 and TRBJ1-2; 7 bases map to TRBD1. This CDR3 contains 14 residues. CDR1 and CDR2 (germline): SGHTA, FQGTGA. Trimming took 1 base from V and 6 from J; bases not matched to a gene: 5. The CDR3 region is CASSLSGRGDGYTF. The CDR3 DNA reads TGTGCCAGCAGCTTAAGTGGCAGGGGGGATGGCTACACCTTC.

The DNA for the CDR3 is TGCGCCAGCAGCCAAATTACAGGGGGCGCAGATACGCAGTATTTT. Protein sequence: CASSQITGGADTQYF. V and J are TRBV4-1 and TRBJ2-3, with TRBD1 matching 9 bases. V shed 2 bases, J shed 4 bases, and the junction held 4 bases outside the gene matches. Germline V gene data show CDR1 as MGHRA and CDR2 as YSYEKL. The CDR3 has 15 amino acids.